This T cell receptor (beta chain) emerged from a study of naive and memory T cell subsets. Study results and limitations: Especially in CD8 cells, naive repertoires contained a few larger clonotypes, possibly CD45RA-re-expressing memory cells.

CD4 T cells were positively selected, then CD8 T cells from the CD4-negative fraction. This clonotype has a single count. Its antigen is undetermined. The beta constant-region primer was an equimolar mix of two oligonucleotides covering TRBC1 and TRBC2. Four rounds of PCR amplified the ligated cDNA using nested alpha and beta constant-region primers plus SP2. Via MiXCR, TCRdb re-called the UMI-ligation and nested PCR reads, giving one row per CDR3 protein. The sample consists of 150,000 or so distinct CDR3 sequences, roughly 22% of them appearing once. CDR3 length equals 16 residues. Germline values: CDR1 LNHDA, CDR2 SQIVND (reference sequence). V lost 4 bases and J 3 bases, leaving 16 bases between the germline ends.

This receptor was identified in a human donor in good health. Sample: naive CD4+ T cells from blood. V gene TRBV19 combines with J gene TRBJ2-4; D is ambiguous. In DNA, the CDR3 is TGTGCCAGTAGTACCGGACCCCGACGGGTCAAAAACATTCAGTACTTC. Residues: CASSTGPRRVKNIQYF.